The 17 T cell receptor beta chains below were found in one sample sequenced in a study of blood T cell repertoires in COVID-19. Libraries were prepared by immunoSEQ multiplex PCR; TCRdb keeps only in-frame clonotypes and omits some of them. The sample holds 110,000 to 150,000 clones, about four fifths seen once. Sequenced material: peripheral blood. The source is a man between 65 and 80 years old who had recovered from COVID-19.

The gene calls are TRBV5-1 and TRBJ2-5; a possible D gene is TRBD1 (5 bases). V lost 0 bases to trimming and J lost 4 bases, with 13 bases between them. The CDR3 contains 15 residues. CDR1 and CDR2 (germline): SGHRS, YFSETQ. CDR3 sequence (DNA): TGCGCCAGCAGCTTGGGACAGAGCCAACGAGAGACCCAGTACTTC. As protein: CASSLGQSQRETQYF. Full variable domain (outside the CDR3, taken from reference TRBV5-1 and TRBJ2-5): KAGVTQTPRYLIKTRGQQVTLSCSPISGHRSVSWYQQTPGQGLQFLFEYFSETQRNKGNFPGRFSGRQFSNSRSEMNVSTLELGDSALYLCASSLGQSQRETQYFGPGTRLLVL.

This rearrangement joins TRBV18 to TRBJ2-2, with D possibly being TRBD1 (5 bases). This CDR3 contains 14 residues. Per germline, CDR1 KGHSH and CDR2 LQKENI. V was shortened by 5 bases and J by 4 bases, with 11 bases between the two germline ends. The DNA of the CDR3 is TGTGCCAGCTCAACTCAGGGTTTCACCGGGGAGCTGTTTTTT. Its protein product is CASSTQGFTGELFF.

CDR3 in DNA: TGTGCCAGCAGTTCTTACAGGGGCGATCAGCCCCAGCATTTT. Translated: CASSSYRGDQPQHF. The genes are TRBV27 and TRBJ1-5, with 7 bases identical to TRBD1. Trimming cost V 4 bases and J 5 bases; bases outside gene matches: 5. CDR3 length: 14 residues. Looked up from germline, CDR1 is MNHEY and CDR2 is SMNVEV (reference sequence).

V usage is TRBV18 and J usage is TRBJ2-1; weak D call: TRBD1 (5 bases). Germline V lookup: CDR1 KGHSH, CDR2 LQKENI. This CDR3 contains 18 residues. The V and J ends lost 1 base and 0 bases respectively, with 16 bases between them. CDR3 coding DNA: TGTGCCAGCTCACCACGGGGCAGGGCCTCGAGCTCCTACAATGAGCAGTTCTTC. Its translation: CASSPRGRASSSYNEQFF.

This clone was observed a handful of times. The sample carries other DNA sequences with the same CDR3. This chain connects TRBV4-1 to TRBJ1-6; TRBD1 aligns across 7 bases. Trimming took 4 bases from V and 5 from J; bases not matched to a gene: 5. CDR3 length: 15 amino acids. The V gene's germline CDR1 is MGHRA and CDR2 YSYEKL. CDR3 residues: CASSLRDRDNSPLHF. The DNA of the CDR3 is TGCGCCAGCAGCCTCCGGGACAGAGATAATTCACCCCTCCACTTT.

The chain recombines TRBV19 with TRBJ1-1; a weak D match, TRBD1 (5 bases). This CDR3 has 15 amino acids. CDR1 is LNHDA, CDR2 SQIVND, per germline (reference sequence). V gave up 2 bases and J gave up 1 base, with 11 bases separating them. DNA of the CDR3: TGTGCCAGTAGTATACCAGGGTCCCCGAACACTGAAGCTTTCTTT. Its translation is CASSIPGSPNTEAFF.

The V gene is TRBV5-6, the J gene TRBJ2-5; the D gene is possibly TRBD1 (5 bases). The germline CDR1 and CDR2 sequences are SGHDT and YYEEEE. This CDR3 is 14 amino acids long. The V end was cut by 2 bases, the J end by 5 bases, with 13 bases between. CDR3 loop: CASSFLGVRETQYF. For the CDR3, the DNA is TGTGCCAGCAGCTTTTTAGGGGTTAGGGAGACCCAGTACTTC.

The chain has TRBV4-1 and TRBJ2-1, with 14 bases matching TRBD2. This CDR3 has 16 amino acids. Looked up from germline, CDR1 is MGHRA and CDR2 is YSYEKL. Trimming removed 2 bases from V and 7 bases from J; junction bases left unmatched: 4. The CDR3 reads CASSQTGTSGRNEQFF. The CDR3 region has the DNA TGCGCCAGCAGCCAAACCGGGACTAGCGGGAGAAATGAGCAGTTCTTC.

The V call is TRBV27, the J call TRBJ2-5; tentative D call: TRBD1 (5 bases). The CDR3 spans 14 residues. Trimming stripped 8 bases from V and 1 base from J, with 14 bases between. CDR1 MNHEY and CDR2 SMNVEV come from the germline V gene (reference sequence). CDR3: CASSTRGPQETQYF. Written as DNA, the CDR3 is TGTGCCAGCTCCACAAGGGGTCCCCAAGAGACCCAGTACTTC.

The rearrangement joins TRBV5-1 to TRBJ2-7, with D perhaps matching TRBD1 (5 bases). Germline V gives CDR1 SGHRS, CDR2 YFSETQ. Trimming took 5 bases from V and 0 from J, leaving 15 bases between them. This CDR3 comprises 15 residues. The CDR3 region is CASRNTGVTSYEQYF. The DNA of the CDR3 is TGCGCCAGCAGAAACACAGGCGTTACCTCCTACGAGCAGTACTTC.

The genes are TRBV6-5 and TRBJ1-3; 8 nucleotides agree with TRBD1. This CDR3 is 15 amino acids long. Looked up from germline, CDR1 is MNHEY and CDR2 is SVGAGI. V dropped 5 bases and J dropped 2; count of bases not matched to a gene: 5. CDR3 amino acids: CASSRRGQAGNTIYF. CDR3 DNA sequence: TGTGCCAGCAGTCGCAGGGGGCAAGCTGGAAACACCATATATTTT.

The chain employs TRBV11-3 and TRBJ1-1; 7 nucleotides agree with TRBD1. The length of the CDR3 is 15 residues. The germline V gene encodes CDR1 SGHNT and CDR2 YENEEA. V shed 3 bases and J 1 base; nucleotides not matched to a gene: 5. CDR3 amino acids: CASSLGQSRNTEAFF. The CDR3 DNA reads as TGTGCCAGCAGCTTGGGACAGAGTCGGAACACTGAAGCTTTCTTT.

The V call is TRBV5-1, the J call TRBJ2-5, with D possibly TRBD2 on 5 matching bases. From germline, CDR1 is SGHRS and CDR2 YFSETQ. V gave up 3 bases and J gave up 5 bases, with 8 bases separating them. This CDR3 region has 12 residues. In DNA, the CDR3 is TGCGCCAGCAGCTCCGGCGGGGAGACCCAGTACTTC. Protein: CASSSGGETQYF.

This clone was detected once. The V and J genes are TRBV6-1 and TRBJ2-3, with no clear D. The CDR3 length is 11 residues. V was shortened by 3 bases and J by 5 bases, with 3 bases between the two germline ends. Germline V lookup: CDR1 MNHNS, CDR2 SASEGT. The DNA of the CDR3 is TGTGCCAGCAGTGAGAGAGATACGCAGTATTTT. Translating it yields CASSERDTQYF.

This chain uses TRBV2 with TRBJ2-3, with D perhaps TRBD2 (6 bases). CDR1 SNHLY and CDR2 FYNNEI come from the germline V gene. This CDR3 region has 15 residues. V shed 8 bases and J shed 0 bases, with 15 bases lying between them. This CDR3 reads CASQTRRGSTDTQYF. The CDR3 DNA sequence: TGTGCCAGCCAAACGCGGCGGGGCAGCACAGATACGCAGTATTTT.

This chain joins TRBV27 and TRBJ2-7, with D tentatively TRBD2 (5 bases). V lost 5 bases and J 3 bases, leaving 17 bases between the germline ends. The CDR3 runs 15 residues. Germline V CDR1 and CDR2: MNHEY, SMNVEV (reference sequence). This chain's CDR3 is CASSLGRGMSYEQYF. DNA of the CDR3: TGTGCCAGCAGTCTCGGTAGAGGGATGAGCTACGAGCAGTACTTC.

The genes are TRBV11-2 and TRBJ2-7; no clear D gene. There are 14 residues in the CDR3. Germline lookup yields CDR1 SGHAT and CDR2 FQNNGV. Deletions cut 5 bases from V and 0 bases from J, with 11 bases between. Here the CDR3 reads CASSETVSSYEQYF. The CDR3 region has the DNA TGTGCCAGCAGCGAAACAGTGAGCTCCTACGAGCAGTACTTC.